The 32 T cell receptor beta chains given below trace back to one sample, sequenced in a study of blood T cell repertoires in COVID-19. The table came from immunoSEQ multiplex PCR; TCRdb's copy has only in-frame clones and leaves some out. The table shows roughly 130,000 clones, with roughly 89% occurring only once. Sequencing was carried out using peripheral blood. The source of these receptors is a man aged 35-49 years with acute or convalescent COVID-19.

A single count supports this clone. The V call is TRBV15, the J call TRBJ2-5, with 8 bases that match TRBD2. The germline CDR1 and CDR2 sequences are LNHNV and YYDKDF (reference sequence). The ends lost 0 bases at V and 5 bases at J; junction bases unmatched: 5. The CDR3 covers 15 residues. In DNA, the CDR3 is TGTGCCACCAGCAGAGATCGGGGGGGTCGGGAGACCCAGTACTTC. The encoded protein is CATSRDRGGRETQYF.

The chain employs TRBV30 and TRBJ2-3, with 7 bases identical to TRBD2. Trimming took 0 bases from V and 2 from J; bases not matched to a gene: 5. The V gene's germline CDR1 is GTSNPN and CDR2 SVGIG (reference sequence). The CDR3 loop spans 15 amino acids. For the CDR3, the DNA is TGTGCCTGGAGTGTGAAAGCGGGGCACACAGATACGCAGTATTTT. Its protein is CAWSVKAGHTDTQYF.

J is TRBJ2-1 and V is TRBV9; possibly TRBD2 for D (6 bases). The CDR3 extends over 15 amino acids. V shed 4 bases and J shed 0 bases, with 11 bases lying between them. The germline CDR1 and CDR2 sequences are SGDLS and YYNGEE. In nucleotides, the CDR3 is TGTGCCAGCAGCCCCTCGGGAGACTCCTACAATGAGCAGTTCTTC. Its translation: CASSPSGDSYNEQFF.

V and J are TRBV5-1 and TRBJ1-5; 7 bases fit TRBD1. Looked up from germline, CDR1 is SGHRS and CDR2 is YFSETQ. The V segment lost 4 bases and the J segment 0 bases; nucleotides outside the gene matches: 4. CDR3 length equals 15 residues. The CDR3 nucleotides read TGCGCCAGCAGCCCGGGACAGTATAGCAATCAGCCCCAGCATTTT. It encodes CASSPGQYSNQPQHF.

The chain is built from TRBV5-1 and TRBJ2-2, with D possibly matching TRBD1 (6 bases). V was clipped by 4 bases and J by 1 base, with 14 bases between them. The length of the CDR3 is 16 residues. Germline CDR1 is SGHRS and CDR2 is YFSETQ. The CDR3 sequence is CASSAKTGLNTGELFF. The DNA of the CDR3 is TGCGCCAGCAGCGCCAAGACAGGCCTGAACACCGGGGAGCTGTTTTTT.

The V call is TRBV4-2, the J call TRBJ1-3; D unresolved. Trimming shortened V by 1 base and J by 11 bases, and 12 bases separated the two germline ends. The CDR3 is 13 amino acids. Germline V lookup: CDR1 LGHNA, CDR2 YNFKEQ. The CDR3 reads CASSQVVQNPIYF. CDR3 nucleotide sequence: TGTGCCAGCAGCCAAGTGGTCCAGAACCCCATATATTTT.

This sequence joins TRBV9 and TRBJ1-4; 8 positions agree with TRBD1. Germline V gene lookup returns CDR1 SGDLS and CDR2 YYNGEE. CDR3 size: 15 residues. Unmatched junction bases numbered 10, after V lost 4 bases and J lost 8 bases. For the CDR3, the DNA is TGTGCCAGCAGCCCCCGGACAGGGTCTGGGGAAAAACTGTTTTTT. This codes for CASSPRTGSGEKLFF.

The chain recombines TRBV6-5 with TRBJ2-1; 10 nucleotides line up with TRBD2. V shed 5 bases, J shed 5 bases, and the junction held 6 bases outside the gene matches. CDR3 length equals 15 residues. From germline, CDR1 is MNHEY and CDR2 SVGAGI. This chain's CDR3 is CASSHLAGDDNEQFF. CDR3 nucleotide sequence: TGTGCCAGCAGTCATCTAGCGGGGGATGACAATGAGCAGTTCTTC.

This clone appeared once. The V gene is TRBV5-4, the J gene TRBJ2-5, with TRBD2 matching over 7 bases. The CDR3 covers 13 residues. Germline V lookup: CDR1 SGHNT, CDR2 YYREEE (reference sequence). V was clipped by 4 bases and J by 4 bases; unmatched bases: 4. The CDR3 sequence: CASSGGEGETQYF. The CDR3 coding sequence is TGTGCCAGCAGCGGGGGGGAGGGAGAGACCCAGTACTTC.

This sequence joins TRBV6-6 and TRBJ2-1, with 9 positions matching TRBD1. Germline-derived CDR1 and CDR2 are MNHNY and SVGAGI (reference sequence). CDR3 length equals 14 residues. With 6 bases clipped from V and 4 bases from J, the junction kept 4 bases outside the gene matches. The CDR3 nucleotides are TGTGCCAGCAGCGTACAGGGGGCGTACAATGAGCAGTTCTTC. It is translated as CASSVQGAYNEQFF.

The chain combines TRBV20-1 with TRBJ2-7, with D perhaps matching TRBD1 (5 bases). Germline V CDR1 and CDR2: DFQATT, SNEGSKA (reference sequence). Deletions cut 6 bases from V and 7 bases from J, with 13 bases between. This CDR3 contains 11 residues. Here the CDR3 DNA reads TGCAGTGCCCGAAGGGGTGGTGAGCAGTACTTC. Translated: CSARRGGEQYF.

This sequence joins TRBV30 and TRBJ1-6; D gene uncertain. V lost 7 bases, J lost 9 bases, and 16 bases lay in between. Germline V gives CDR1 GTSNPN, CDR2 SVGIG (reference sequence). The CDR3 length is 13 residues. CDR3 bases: TGTGCCTCGGCGGGAGGGTTAGGTTCACCCCTCCACTTT. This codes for CASAGGLGSPLHF.

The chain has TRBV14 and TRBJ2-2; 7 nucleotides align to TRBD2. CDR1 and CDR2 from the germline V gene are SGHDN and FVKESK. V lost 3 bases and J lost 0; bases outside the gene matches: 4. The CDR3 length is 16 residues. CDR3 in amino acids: CASSQAAGPNTGELFF. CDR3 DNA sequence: TGTGCCAGCAGCCAGGCAGCGGGACCGAACACCGGGGAGCTGTTTTTT.

Here the CDR3 DNA reads TGTGCCAGCGAACGGACAGGGGAATACACCGGGGAGCTGTTTTTT. Protein: CASERTGEYTGELFF. This chain connects TRBV7-9 to TRBJ2-2; 9 bases line up with TRBD1. The CDR3 is 15 residues long. The trim removed 8 bases at V and 3 bases at J, leaving 7 bases unmatched. Germline CDR1 reads SEHNR; CDR2 reads FQNEAQ (reference sequence).

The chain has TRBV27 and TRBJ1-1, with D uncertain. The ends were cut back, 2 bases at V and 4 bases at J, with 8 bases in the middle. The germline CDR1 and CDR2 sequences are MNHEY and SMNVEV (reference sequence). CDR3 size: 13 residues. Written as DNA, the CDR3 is TGTGCCAGCAGTTTAAGGGAGGGCACTGAAGCTTTCTTT. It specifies CASSLREGTEAFF.

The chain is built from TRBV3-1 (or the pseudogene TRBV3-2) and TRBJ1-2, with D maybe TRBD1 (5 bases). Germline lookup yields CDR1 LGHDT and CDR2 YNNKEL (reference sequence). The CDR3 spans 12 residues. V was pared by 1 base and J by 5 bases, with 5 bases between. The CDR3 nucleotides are TGTGCCAGCAGCCAAGCAGGGTATGGCTACACCTTC. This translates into CASSQAGYGYTF.

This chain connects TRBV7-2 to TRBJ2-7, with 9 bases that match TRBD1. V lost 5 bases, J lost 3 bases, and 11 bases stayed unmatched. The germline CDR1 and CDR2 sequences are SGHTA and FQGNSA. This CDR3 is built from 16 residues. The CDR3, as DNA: TGTGCCAGCAGCCCTCACACGGGACAGGGTATCTACGAGCAGTACTTC. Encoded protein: CASSPHTGQGIYEQYF. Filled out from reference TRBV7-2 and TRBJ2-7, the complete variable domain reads GAGVSQSPSNKVTEKGKDVELRCDPISGHTALYWYRQSLGQGLEFLIYFQGNSAPDKSGLPSDRFSAERTGGSVSTLTIQRTQQEDSAVYLCASSPHTGQGIYEQYFGPGTRLTVT.

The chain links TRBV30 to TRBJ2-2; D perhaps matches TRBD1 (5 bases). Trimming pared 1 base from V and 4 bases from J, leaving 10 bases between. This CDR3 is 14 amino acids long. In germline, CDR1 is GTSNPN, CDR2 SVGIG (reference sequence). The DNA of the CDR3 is TGTGCCTGGAGTGGCAGGGCTTTCACCGGGGAGCTGTTTTTT. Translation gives CAWSGRAFTGELFF. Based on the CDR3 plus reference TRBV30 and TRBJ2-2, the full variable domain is SQTIHQWPATLVQPVGSPLSLECTVEGTSNPNLYWYRQAAGRGLQLLFYSVGIGQISSEVPQNLSASRPQDRQFILSSKKLLLSDSGFYLCAWSGRAFTGELFFGEGSRLTVL.

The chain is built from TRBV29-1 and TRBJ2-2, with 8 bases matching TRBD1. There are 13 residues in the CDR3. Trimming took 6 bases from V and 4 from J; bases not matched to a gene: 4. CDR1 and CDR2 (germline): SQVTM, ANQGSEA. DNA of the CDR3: TGCAGCGTGCAGGGGGCGGTCACCGGGGAGCTGTTTTTT. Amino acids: CSVQGAVTGELFF.

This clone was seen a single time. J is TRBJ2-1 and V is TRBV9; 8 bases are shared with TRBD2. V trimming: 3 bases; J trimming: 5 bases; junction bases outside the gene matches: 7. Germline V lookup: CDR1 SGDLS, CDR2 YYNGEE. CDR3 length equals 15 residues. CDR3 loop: CASSEGGGLDNEQFF. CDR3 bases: TGTGCCAGCAGCGAAGGCGGGGGGTTGGACAATGAGCAGTTCTTC.

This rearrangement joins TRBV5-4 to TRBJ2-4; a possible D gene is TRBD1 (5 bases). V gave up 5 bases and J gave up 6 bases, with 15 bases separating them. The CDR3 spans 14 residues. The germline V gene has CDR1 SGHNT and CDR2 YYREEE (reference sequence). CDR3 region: CASSRQGSSNIQYF. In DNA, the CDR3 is TGTGCCAGCAGTCGTCAGGGTTCATCAAACATTCAGTACTTC.

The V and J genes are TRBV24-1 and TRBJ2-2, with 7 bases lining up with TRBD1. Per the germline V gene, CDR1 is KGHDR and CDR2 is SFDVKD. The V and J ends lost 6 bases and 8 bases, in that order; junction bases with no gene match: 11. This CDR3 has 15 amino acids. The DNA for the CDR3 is TGTGCCACCAGTTTGACAGGGAGCCCCAGAGGGGAGCTGTTTTTT. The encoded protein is CATSLTGSPRGELFF.

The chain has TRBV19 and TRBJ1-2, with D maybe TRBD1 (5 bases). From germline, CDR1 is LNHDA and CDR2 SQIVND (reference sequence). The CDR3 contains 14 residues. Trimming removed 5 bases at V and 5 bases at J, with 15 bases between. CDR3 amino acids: CASSLAGLLYGYTF. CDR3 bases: TGTGCCAGTAGTTTGGCGGGACTCCTTTATGGCTACACCTTC.

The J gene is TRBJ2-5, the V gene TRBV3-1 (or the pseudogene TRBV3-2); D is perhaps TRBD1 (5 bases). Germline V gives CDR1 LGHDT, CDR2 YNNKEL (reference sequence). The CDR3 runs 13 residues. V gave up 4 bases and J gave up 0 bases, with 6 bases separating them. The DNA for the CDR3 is TGTGCCAGCAGCCGACAGTACCAAGAGACCCAGTACTTC. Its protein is CASSRQYQETQYF.

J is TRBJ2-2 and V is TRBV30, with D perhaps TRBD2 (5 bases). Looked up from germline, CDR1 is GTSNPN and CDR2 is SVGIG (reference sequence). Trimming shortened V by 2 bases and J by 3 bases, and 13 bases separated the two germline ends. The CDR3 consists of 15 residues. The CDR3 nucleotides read TGTGCCTGGAGTTTAGGGCGGACTTACACCGGGGAGCTGTTTTTT. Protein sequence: CAWSLGRTYTGELFF.

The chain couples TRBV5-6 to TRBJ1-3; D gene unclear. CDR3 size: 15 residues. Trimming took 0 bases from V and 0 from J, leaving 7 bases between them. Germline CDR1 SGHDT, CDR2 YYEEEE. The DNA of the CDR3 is TGTGCCAGCAGCTTGGACTGGAGCTCTGGAAACACCATATATTTT. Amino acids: CASSLDWSSGNTIYF.

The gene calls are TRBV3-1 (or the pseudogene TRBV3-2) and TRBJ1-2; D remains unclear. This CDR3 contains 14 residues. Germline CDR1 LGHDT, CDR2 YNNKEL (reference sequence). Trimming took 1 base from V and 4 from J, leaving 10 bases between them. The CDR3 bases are TGTGCCAGCAGCCAAGGTTCAGCGTCCTATGGCTACACCTTC. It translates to CASSQGSASYGYTF.

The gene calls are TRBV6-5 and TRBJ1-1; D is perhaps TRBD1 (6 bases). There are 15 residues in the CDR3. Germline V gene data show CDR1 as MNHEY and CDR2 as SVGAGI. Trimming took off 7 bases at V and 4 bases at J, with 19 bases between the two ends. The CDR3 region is CASTPETGLSTEAFF. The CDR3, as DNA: TGTGCCAGCACCCCAGAGACAGGTCTGAGCACTGAAGCTTTCTTT.

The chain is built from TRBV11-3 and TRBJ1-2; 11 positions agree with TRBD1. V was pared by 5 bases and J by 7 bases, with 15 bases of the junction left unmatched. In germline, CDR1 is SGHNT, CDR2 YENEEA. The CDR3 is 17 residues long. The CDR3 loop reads CASSHYEPGQGESGYTF. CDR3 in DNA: TGTGCCAGCAGCCATTACGAGCCGGGACAGGGGGAGAGTGGCTACACCTTC.

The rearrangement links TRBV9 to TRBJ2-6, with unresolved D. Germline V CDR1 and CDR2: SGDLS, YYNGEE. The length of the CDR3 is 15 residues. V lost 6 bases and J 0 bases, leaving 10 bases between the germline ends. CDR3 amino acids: CASTREFSGANVLTF. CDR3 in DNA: TGTGCCAGCACCCGAGAATTCTCTGGGGCCAACGTCCTGACTTTC.

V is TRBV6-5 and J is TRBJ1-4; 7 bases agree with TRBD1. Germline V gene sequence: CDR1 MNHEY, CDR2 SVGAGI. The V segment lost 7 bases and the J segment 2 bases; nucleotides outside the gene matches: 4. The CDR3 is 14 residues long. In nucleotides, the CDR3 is TGTGCCAGCACCCGACAGGGTACTAATGAAAAACTGTTTTTT. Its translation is CASTRQGTNEKLFF.

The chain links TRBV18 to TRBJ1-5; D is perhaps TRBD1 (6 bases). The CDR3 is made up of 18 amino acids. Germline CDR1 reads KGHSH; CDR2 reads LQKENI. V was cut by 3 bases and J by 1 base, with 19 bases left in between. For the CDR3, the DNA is TGTGCCAGCTCACCGGACGGGGGGGACAAATCGAGCAATCAGCCCCAGCATTTT. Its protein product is CASSPDGGDKSSNQPQHF. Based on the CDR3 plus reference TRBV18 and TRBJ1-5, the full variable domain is NAGVMQNPRHLVRRRGQEARLRCSPMKGHSHVYWYRQLPEEGLKFMVYLQKENIIDESGMPKERFSAEFPKEGPSILRIQQVVRGDSAAYFCASSPDGGDKSSNQPQHFGDGTRLSIL.